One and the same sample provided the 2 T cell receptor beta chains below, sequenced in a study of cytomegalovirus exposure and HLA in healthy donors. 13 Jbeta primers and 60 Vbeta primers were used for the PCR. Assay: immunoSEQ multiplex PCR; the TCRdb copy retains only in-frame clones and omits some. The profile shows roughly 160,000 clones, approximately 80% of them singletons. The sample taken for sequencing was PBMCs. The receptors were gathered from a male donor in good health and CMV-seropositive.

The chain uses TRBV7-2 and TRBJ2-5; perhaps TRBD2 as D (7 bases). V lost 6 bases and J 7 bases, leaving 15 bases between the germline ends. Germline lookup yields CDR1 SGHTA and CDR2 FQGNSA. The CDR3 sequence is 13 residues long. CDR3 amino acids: CASSFRGAGTQYF. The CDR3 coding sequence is TGTGCCAGCAGTTTTCGGGGGGCCGGGACCCAGTACTTC.

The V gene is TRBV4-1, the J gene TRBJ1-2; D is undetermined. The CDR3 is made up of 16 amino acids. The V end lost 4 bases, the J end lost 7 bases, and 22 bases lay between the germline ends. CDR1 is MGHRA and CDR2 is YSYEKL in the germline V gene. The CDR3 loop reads CASSLPAISEESGYTF. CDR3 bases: TGCGCCAGCAGCCTCCCTGCGATTTCGGAGGAGAGTGGCTACACCTTC.